This T cell receptor beta chain was documented in a study of shared T cell receptors in the human thymus listed by TCRdb under 2021. About the study as a whole: The study investigated the way shared, self-reactive T-cell receptor alpha chains are produced in the human thymus.

Libraries were made using the immunoSEQ multiplex PCR assay. Drawn from immuneACCESS, this table holds only the in-frame rearrangements with V and J called that TCRdb kept. Clones are partly lost; checked studies trace under half to an unresolved V gene and leave the rest unexplained. This sample holds about 660,000 clones; roughly 88% were observed only once. The ten largest account for over 0.008% of the sample. The CDR3 has 15 amino acids, counting the end cysteine and phenylalanine. The entry retains the CDR3 DNA only, 45 bases that are in frame from base 1. The germline V gene encodes CDR1 MDHEN and CDR2 SYDVKM. V is reduced by 2 bases and J by 8 bases, leaving a spacing of 18 bases between them. Notes on this clone: Its specific antigen is unknown. There are no base qualities to consult, and no much larger clone falls within one base.

A further study also used this sample, focusing on human thymus T cells. According to the second study: Donors were immunologically healthy infants undergoing open corrective cardiac surgery for congenital heart defects in Finland. Thymus tissue was obtained as surgical resects removed during corrective cardiac surgery. Usage of V and J gene segments appeared to be biased in both the thymic and the peripheral blood repertoires. According to the related research, thymic TCR repertoires were highly overlapping among unrelated individuals. TCR alpha and beta repertoires from about eight infant thymus samples and a few related peripheral blood samples were characterized in the study. The cohort included more than five male and two female infants, with donor ages spanning 7 to 244 days. Thymocytes were mechanically released from the tissue and were stored as pellets of roughly 9.5-30 million cells at -70 degrees C. Genomic DNA was extracted from frozen cell pellets with a QIAsymphony instrument. The immunoSEQ multiplex PCR assay was used to amplify the TCRB and TCRAD loci from a standardized amount of quality-controlled genomic DNA. The amplicons covered the V(D)J region and were long enough to include the CDR3 and to identify the V and J genes. The amplicons were sequenced on an Illumina platform via the commercial immunoSEQ service. Primer bias and sequencing errors were corrected as previously described, and TCRAD and TCRB were defined on the basis of the IMGT database. Analysis of the repertoires was done with immunoSEQ Analyzer 3.0 and VDJTools and included basic statistics, V/J segment usage, diversity estimates, rarefaction and pairwise overlap. Diversity was estimated with Chao1, ChaoE, Efron-Thisted, Shannon and inverse Simpson indices, and also on datasets down-sampled to the smallest sample. Repertoire overlap was determined by strict matching of CDR3 nucleotide sequence, V gene and J gene, and Jaccard-based multidimensional scaling clustering was applied. Thymus samples yielded on average roughly 840,000 unique TCRB clonotypes, compared with roughly 80,000 from blood samples.

The sample comprised thymocytes. The chain employs TRBV28 and TRBJ1-2; TRBD1 is a possible D gene, resting on 6 matching bases. The origin of this receptor is a boy under two years old with a congenital heart defect. Donor details come from another sample of the same person, matched by shared clones. CDR3 protein: CASSLEGRGFLGYTF. The DNA sequence reads TGTGCCAGCAGTTTAGAGGGCAGGGGATTTTTAGGCTACACCTTC.